This TCR beta chain stems from a study of T cell repertoires in ileal Crohn's disease. Study background: All patients had surgery for stricturing (about 60%) or penetrating (about 40%) disease. Biopsies of the neoterminal ileum at postoperative colonoscopy form M6 samples.

Time point in this sample: neoterminal ileum biopsy at postoperative endoscopy, about 6 months after surgery. The CDR3 is 9 amino acids. From germline, CDR1 is GTSNPN and CDR2 SVGIG (reference sequence). The V gene lost 8 bases and the J gene lost 6 bases, with 6 bases spanning the gap. Study-wide results and limits: Active smokers at surgery had more clonal expansions than non-smokers. Clonality above 26.8% at surgery always came with endoscopic recurrence.

Data came from immunoSEQ multiplex PCR; TCRdb stores just in-frame clones and leaves some out. The sample has some 20,000 clones; 72% are singletons. In regard to this clone: Its antigen remains unknown.

J is TRBJ2-3 and V is TRBV30; D is unclear. Sequenced input: ileal tissue. The origin of this receptor is an adult with Crohn's disease. The CDR3 DNA reads TGTGCCATCGGTGATACGCAGTATTTT. Encoded protein: CAIGDTQYF.